The 15 T cell receptor beta chains reported below all come from one sample, sequenced in a study of cytomegalovirus exposure and HLA in healthy donors. The study ran its PCR with 60 Vbeta and 13 Jbeta primers. Sequencing used immunoSEQ multiplex PCR; TCRdb keeps in-frame clones, though not all of them. The sample carries around 200,000 clones, 65% to 90% recorded once. Sequencing input: PBMCs. These receptors came from a man aged 35-49 years in good health and CMV-seropositive.

In this sample, this clone turned up a few times. This chain connects TRBV5-6 to TRBJ2-7, with D possibly TRBD2 on 5 matching bases. V shed 4 bases and J shed 2 bases, with 10 bases lying between them. The CDR3 is made up of 13 amino acids. CDR1 is SGHDT and CDR2 is YYEEEE in the germline V gene. The CDR3 reads CASSPPRAYEQYF. The CDR3 DNA is TGTGCCAGCAGCCCCCCGAGGGCCTACGAGCAGTACTTC.

About this clone itself: The sample has other DNA sequences that encode this CDR3 too. This chain uses TRBV4-2 with TRBJ1-1; weak D call: TRBD1 (5 bases). The CDR3 extends over 12 amino acids. Trimming took off 1 base at V and 8 bases at J, with 8 bases between the two ends. CDR1 and CDR2 (germline): LGHNA, YNFKEQ. Here the CDR3 reads CASSQATGEAFF. In DNA form, the CDR3 reads TGTGCCAGCAGCCAAGCTACAGGAGAAGCTTTCTTT.

The chain employs TRBV9 and TRBJ2-1; D gene uncertain. V lost 1 base, J lost 0 bases, and 11 bases lay in between. This CDR3 is 16 amino acids long. CDR1 is SGDLS, CDR2 YYNGEE, per germline. The CDR3 loop is CASSVTRDTSYNEQFF. CDR3 DNA sequence: TGTGCCAGCAGCGTAACCCGAGACACCTCCTACAATGAGCAGTTCTTC.

This chain uses TRBV7-2 with TRBJ2-1; no firm D call. The germline V gene has CDR1 SGHTA and CDR2 FQGNSA. The CDR3 consists of 16 residues. V lost 1 base and J lost 1, with 11 bases in between. CDR3 loop: CASSLVNFLSYNEQFF. CDR3 coding DNA: TGTGCCAGCAGCTTAGTAAACTTTTTATCCTACAATGAGCAGTTCTTC.

V usage is TRBV27 and J usage is TRBJ1-5; 7 positions match TRBD1. The CDR3 runs 15 residues. J lost 1 base, V lost 5 bases, and 5 bases had no gene match. Germline assignment: CDR1 MNHEY and CDR2 SMNVEV (reference sequence). CDR3 amino acids: CASSRQGPSNQPQHF. CDR3 bases: TGTGCCAGCAGTCGACAGGGACCAAGCAATCAGCCCCAGCATTTT.

The table lists this clone with a count of one. The chain employs TRBV30 and TRBJ1-6; D is undetermined. The CDR3 is 16 residues long. Germline values: CDR1 GTSNPN, CDR2 SVGIG (reference sequence). V was clipped by 5 bases and J by 6 bases, with 20 bases between them. CDR3 bases: TGTGCCTGGTCTGTGAGTGCCGTGGGGAGTAATTCACCCCTCCACTTT. This codes for CAWSVSAVGSNSPLHF.

The V gene is TRBV11-2, the J gene TRBJ2-1, with TRBD2 identical over 8 bases. Germline CDR1 SGHAT, CDR2 FQNNGV. The CDR3 spans 15 residues. J lost 8 bases, V lost 6 bases, and 12 bases had no gene match. In DNA form, the CDR3 reads TGTGCCAGCAGAGCCTTGCGGGGGGCCGTAGATGAGCAGTTCTTC. This sequence encodes CASRALRGAVDEQFF.

This clone was seen a few times. The chain is built from TRBV10-2 and TRBJ2-7; 8 bases are a match to TRBD2. Germline values: CDR1 WSHSY, CDR2 SAAADI. V lost 7 bases and J lost 0; bases outside the gene matches: 8. This CDR3 is built from 15 residues. CDR3 in DNA: TGCGCCAGCAAAGACGCGGGGGGTAGCTCCTACGAGCAGTACTTC. It encodes CASKDAGGSSYEQYF.

V usage is TRBV5-1 and J usage is TRBJ1-1, with D possibly being TRBD1 (5 bases). This CDR3 comprises 14 residues. CDR1 and CDR2 (germline): SGHRS, YFSETQ. V gave up 3 bases and J gave up 4 bases, with 13 bases separating them. The CDR3 sequence is CASSSRAGGTEAFF. The CDR3 bases are TGCGCCAGCAGCTCCCGGGCGGGGGGCACTGAAGCTTTCTTT. Together with reference TRBV5-1 and TRBJ1-1, the CDR3 gives the full variable domain: KAGVTQTPRYLIKTRGQQVTLSCSPISGHRSVSWYQQTPGQGLQFLFEYFSETQRNKGNFPGRFSGRQFSNSRSEMNVSTLELGDSALYLCASSSRAGGTEAFFGQGTRLTVV.

The chain links TRBV27 to TRBJ2-2; maybe TRBD1 (5 bases). The germline V gene has CDR1 MNHEY and CDR2 SMNVEV (reference sequence). The CDR3 runs 16 residues. Trimming cost V 5 bases and J 6 bases, with 19 bases left between them. As DNA, the CDR3 is TGTGCCAGCAGTACGCTGACAGAACTCCGCGCCGGGGAGCTGTTTTTT. Its translation is CASSTLTELRAGELFF.

The rearrangement joins TRBV5-6 to TRBJ1-5, with TRBD1 identical over 10 bases. The V gene's germline CDR1 is SGHDT and CDR2 YYEEEE. The V gene end was trimmed by 4 bases and the J gene end by 0 bases; junction bases not matched to a gene: 7. This CDR3 is 17 amino acids long. CDR3 region: CASSMGTGVYSNQPQHF. The CDR3 bases are TGTGCCAGCAGCATGGGGACAGGGGTATATAGCAATCAGCCCCAGCATTTT.

This rearrangement joins TRBV4-3 to TRBJ2-1; possible D gene TRBD2, 6 bases. Germline CDR1 and CDR2: LGHNA and YSLEER. This CDR3 has 16 amino acids. V lost 2 bases, J lost 1 base, and 12 bases lay in between. The CDR3 DNA sequence: TGCGCCAGCAGCCAATCGGGACGGGGGTCCTACAATGAGCAGTTCTTC. Amino acid sequence: CASSQSGRGSYNEQFF.

The CDR3 region has the DNA TGTGCCAGCAGCGTACGAGATTCCCTCTTCGAGCAGTACTTC. Its protein is CASSVRDSLFEQYF. This chain links TRBV9 with TRBJ2-7; unclear D gene. Germline values: CDR1 SGDLS, CDR2 YYNGEE. V lost 1 base and J lost 6, with 14 bases in between. CDR3 length equals 14 residues.

This rearrangement joins TRBV28 to TRBJ1-6; 7 positions match TRBD1. V was pared by 3 bases and J by 8 bases, with 13 bases of the junction left unmatched. The CDR3 is made up of 17 amino acids. Germline CDR1 MDHEN, CDR2 SYDVKM. CDR3 amino acids: CASSLPQTGLGDSPLHF. CDR3 coding DNA: TGTGCCAGCAGTTTGCCCCAGACAGGGCTTGGAGATTCACCCCTCCACTTT.

Written as DNA, the CDR3 is TGTGCCAGCAGCCTGGAGCAGGGCCTTAAGGAGACCCAGTACTTC. It translates to CASSLEQGLKETQYF. The rearrangement uses TRBV7-9 and TRBJ2-5, with D perhaps TRBD1 (5 bases). CDR1 SEHNR and CDR2 FQNEAQ come from the germline V gene (reference sequence). This CDR3 spans 15 amino acids. Trimming shortened V by 5 bases and J by 5 bases, and 18 bases separated the two germline ends.